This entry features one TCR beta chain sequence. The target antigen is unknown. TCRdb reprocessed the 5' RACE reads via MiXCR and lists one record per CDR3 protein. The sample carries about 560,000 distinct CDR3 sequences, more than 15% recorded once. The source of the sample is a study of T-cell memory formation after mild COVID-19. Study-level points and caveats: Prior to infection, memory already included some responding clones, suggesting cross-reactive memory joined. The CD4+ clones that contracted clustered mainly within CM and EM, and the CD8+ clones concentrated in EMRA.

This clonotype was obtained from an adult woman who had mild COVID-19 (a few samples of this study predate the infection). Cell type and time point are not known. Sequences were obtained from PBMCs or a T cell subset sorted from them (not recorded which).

CDR3 loop: CASSSLLGTLRVYEQFF. CDR3 nucleotides: TGTGCCAGCAGCTCACTACTGGGGACGCTGAGGGTGTATGAGCAGTTCTTC. V is TRBV7-8 and J is TRBJ2-1; possibly TRBD1 or TRBD2 for D (5 bases each). Between the trimmed V and J ends, which lost 4 bases and 8 bases, there was a span of 24 bases. Germline CDR1 reads SGHVS; CDR2 reads FQNEAQ. CDR3 length: 17 amino acids. Variable domain in full (rest from reference TRBV7-8 and TRBJ2-1): GAGVSQSPRYKVAKRGQDVALRCDPISGHVSLFWYQQALGQGPEFLTYFQNEAQLDKSGLPSDRFFAERPEGSVSTLKIQRTQQEDSAVYLCASSSLLGTLRVYEQFFGPGTRLTVL.